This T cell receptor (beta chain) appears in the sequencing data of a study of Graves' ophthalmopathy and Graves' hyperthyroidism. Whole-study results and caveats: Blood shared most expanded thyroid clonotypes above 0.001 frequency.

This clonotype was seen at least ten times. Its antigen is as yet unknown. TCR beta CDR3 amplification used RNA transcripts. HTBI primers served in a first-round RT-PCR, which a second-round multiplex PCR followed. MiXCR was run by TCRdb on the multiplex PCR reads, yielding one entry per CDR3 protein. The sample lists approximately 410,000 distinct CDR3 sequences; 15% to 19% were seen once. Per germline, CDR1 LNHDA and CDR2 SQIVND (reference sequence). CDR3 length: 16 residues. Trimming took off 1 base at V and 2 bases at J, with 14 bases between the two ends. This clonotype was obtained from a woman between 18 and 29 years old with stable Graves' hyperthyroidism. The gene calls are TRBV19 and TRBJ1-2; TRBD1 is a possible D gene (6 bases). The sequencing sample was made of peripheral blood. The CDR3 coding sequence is TGTGCCAGTAGTATAGGATACCCGGGACAAAACTATGGCTACACCTTC. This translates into CASSIGYPGQNYGYTF.